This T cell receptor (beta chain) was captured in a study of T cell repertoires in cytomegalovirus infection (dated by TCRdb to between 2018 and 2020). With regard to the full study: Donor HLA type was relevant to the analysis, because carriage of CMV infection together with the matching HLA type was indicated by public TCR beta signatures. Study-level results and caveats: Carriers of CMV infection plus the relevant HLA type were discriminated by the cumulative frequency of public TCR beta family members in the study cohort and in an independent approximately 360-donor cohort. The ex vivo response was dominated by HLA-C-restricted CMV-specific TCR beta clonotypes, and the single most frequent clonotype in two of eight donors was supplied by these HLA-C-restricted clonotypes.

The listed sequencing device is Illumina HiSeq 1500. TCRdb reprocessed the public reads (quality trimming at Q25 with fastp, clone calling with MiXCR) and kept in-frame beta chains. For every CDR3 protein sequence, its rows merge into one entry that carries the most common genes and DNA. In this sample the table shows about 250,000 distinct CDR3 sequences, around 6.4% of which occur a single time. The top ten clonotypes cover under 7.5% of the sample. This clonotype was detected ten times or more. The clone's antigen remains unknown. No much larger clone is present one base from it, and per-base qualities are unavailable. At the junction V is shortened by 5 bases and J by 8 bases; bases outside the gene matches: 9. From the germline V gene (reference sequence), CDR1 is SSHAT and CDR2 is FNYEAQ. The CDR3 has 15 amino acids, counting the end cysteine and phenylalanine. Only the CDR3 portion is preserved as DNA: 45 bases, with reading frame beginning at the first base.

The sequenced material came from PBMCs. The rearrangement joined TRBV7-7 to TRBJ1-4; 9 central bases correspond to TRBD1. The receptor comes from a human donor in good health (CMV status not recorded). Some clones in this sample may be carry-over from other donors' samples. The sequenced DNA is TGTGCCAGCAGCCTTGGGACAGGGCAACGAGAAAAACTGTTTTTT. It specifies CASSLGTGQREKLFF. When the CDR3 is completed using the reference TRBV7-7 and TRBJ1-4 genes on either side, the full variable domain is GAGVSQSPRYKVTKRGQDVTLRCDPISSHATLYWYQQALGQGPEFLTYFNYEAQPDKSGLPSDRFSAERPEGSISTLTIQRTEQRDSAMYRCASSLGTGQREKLFFGSGTQLSVL.